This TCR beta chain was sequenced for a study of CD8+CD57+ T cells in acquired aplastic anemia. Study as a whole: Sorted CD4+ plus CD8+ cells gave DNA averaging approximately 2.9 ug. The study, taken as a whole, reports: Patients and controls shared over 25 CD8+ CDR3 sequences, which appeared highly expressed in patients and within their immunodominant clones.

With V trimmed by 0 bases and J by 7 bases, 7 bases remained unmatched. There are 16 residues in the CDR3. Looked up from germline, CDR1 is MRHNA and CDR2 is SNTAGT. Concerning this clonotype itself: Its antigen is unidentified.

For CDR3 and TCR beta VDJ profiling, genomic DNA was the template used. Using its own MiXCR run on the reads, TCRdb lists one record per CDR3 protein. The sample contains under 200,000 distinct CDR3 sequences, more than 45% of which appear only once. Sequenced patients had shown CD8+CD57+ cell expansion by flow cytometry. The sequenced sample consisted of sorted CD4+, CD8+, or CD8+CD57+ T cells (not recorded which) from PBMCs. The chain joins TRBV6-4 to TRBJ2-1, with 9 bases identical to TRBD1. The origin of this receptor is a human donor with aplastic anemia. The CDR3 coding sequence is TGTGCCAGCAGTGACTCCCCGGGACAGGGAAGTAATGAGCAGTTCTTC. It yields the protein CASSDSPGQGSNEQFF.